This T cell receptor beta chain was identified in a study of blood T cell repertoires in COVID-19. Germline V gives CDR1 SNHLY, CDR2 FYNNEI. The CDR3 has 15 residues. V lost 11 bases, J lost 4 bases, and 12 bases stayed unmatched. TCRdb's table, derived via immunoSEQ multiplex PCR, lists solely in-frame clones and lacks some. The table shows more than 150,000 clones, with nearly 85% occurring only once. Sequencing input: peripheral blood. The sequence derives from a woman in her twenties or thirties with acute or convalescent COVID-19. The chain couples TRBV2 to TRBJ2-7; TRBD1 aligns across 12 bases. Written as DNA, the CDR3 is TGTGCCTCCTATGGGGTGGGACAGGGGGCTTACGAGCAGTACTTC. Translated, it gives CASYGVGQGAYEQYF.